The 10 T cell receptor beta chains presented below share a single source sample, sequenced in a study of T cells in Graves' hyperthyroidism and ophthalmopathy. From RNA transcripts, TCR beta CDR3 regions were amplified. A first-round RT-PCR of the TCR CDR3 used the HTBI primer set. TCRdb redid the calling of the multiplex PCR reads with MiXCR, one entry per CDR3 protein. The sample has some 740,000 distinct CDR3 sequences, 12% to 15% seen once. Sequencing input: blood. All receptors derive from a woman aged 18-29 years with Graves' hyperthyroidism.

The chain is built from TRBV3-1 and TRBJ1-6; unclear D gene. Trimming shortened V by 1 base and J by 7 bases, and 8 bases separated the two germline ends. The CDR3 length is 14 residues. The germline V gene encodes CDR1 LGHDT and CDR2 YNNKEL (reference sequence). The CDR3 region has the DNA TGTGCCAGCAGCCAAGCGAATGAGAATTCACCCCTCCACTTT. Translating it yields CASSQANENSPLHF.

This clonotype was counted many times. CDR3 nucleotide sequence: TGTGCCAGCAGCTCCTCTAGCGGGAGGGACAATGAGCAGTTCTTC. Its protein product is CASSSSSGRDNEQFF. V is TRBV7-9 and J is TRBJ2-1; 12 nucleotides match TRBD2. J gave up 5 bases and V 4 bases, and 3 bases lay outside the gene matches. The CDR3 is 15 residues long. Germline CDR1 is SEHNR and CDR2 is FQNEAQ (reference sequence).

Only a few counts were recorded for this clonotype. V gene TRBV10-3 combines with J gene TRBJ1-2; D call uncertain. There are 12 residues in the CDR3. Germline CDR1 reads ENHRY; CDR2 reads SYGVKD. Trimming took off 4 bases at V and 2 bases at J, with 5 bases between the two ends. CDR3 DNA: TGTGCCATCAGTGCGGGGAACTATGGCTACACCTTC. Translated: CAISAGNYGYTF.

This clonotype was seen many times. The chain couples TRBV5-6 to TRBJ1-1, with D unresolved. This CDR3 has 15 residues. Trimming removed 1 base from V and 4 bases from J, with 14 bases in between. CDR1 and CDR2 (germline): SGHDT, YYEEEE. The DNA for the CDR3 is TGTGCCAGCAGCTTGCAATCGGGAGAGGGCACTGAAGCTTTCTTT. This sequence encodes CASSLQSGEGTEAFF.

This clonotype was seen a handful of times. The chain combines TRBV20-1 with TRBJ2-3; 12 bases agree with TRBD2. The V segment lost 5 bases and the J segment 0 bases; nucleotides outside the gene matches: 6. Germline CDR1 DFQATT, CDR2 SNEGSKA (reference sequence). The CDR3 runs to 16 residues. CDR3 in amino acids: CSAPPLAGGSTDTQYF. CDR3 coding DNA: TGCAGTGCTCCCCCCCTAGCGGGAGGGAGCACAGATACGCAGTATTTT.

The CDR3 DNA reads as TGCAGTGCTATCCACATGTACCAAGAGACCCAGTACTTC. It translates to CSAIHMYQETQYF. The chain joins TRBV20-1 to TRBJ2-5; D is uncertain. Germline CDR1 DFQATT, CDR2 SNEGSKA (reference sequence). This CDR3 spans 13 amino acids. V was trimmed by 4 bases and J by 0 bases, leaving 9 bases between them.

The DNA of the CDR3 is TGCAGTGCTAGAGAACGGGGCAACAATGAGCAGTTCTTC. The encoded protein is CSARERGNNEQFF. The chain carries TRBV20-1 and TRBJ2-1; D tentatively reads TRBD1 or TRBD2 (5 bases each). The CDR3 contains 13 residues. V was shortened by 0 bases and J by 5 bases, with 8 bases between the two germline ends. Germline assignment: CDR1 DFQATT and CDR2 SNEGSKA (reference sequence).

This clonotype was detected a few times. The chain recombines TRBV4-1 with TRBJ2-7, with unresolved D. The CDR3 has 17 amino acids. Germline CDR1 reads MGHRA; CDR2 reads YSYEKL. V was pared by 3 bases and J by 0 bases, with 18 bases between. The DNA for the CDR3 is TGCGCCAGCAGCCAGTTGTTTACTCCACTGCACTCCTACGAGCAGTACTTC. This gives the protein CASSQLFTPLHSYEQYF.

The J gene is TRBJ2-1, the V gene TRBV9; 7 bases line up with TRBD1. There are 14 residues in the CDR3. Germline lookup yields CDR1 SGDLS and CDR2 YYNGEE. With 7 bases clipped from V and 0 bases from J, the junction kept 4 bases outside the gene matches. The CDR3 DNA is TGTGCCAGCGCCGGGACAGCCTCCTACAATGAGCAGTTCTTC. As protein: CASAGTASYNEQFF.

This clonotype was seen a few times. The V gene is TRBV19, the J gene TRBJ2-2, with 9 bases matching TRBD2. Unmatched junction bases numbered 14, after V lost 8 bases and J lost 4 bases. Germline CDR1 reads LNHDA; CDR2 reads SQIVND (reference sequence). This CDR3 region has 17 residues. The CDR3 is CASHSSGAHRSTGELFF. For the CDR3, the DNA is TGTGCCAGTCACTCTAGCGGGGCCCACAGGTCCACCGGGGAGCTGTTTTTT.